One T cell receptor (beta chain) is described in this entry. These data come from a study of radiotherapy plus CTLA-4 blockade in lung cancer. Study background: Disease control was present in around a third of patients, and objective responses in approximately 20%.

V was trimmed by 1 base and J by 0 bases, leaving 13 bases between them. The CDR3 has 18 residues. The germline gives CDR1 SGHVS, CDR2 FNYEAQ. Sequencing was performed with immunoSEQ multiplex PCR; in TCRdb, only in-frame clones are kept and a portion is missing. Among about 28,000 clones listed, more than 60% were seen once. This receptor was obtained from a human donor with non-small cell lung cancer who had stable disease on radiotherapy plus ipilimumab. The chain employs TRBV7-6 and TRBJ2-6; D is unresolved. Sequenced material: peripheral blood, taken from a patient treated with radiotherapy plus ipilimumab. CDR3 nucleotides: TGTGCCAGCAGCTTAGTGGCAGGCCCGAACTCTGGGGCCAACGTCCTGACTTTC. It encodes CASSLVAGPNSGANVLTF.